What follows are 22 T cell receptor beta chains derived from one specimen sequenced in a study of molecular identifiers for immune sequencing clone quantification. TCRdb ran MiXCR on the PCR reads and lists one entry per CDR3 protein. This table has 9,500 to 15,000 distinct CDR3 sequences, around 17% appearing once. The source material was naive CD8+ T cells from blood, with Jurkat cell RNA spiked in. Stated subset: FACS-sorted CD8+CD4-CCR7+CD45RA+ naive T cells. Every receptor here comes from a human donor in good health. Some libraries in this study had Jurkat cell RNA spiked in.

Comment on this clonotype: At one end, the junction sequence differs from germline, possibly due to a read error. The chain carries TRBV5-6 and TRBJ2-2, with D perhaps TRBD2 (5 bases). This CDR3 comprises 17 residues. From germline, CDR1 is SGHDT and CDR2 YYEEEE. CDR3 DNA sequence: TGTGCCAGCAGCTCGCAGGAAGTGTCAATAAACACCGGGGAGCCGTTGTTT. It translates to CASSSQEVSINTGEPLF.

This clonotype has only a few counts. A much larger clone is a single base away; this may be a read error. The chain couples TRBV11-2 to TRBJ1-1; D perhaps matches TRBD1 (5 bases). Trimming shortened V by 0 bases and J by 6 bases, and 5 bases separated the two germline ends. Germline V lookup: CDR1 SGHAT, CDR2 FQNNGV. CDR3 length: 12 amino acids. The CDR3: CASSLEGPEAFF. The CDR3 DNA is TGTGCCAGCAGCTTAGAGGGACCTGAAGCTTTCTTT. The variable domain in full, with the rest retrieved from reference TRBV11-2 and TRBJ1-1, is EAGVAQSPRYKIIEKRQSVAFWCNPISGHATLYWYQQILGQGPKLLIQFQNNGVVDDSQLPKDRFSAERLKGVDSTLKIQPAKLEDSAVYLCASSLEGPEAFFGQGTRLTVV.

Judged by abundance, this clonotype is medium-sized. DNA of the CDR3: TGCAGTGCTATAAAAAGCGCCCAGAGAGGCACAGATACGCAGTATTTT. Residues: CSAIKSAQRGTDTQYF. The rearrangement links TRBV20-1 to TRBJ2-3; no clear D. Germline assignment: CDR1 DFQATT and CDR2 SNEGSKA (reference sequence). This CDR3 spans 16 amino acids. V shed 4 bases and J shed 1 base, with 18 bases lying between them.

Judged by abundance, this clonotype is medium-sized. This sequence joins TRBV29-1 and TRBJ1-4; D is unresolved. In germline, CDR1 is SQVTM, CDR2 ANQGSEA. This CDR3 contains 11 residues. Trimming stripped 2 bases from V and 13 bases from J, with 11 bases between. The chain's CDR3 is CSVERQASLFF. The CDR3 DNA reads TGCAGCGTTGAACGGCAGGCCTCACTGTTTTTT.

This clonotype was seen at least ten times. The gene calls are TRBV3-1 and TRBJ2-7, with D possibly matching TRBD2 (6 bases). Germline V gene data show CDR1 as LGHDT and CDR2 as YNNKEL (reference sequence). V was cut by 1 base and J by 3 bases, with 7 bases left in between. The CDR3 spans 13 residues. CDR3 sequence: CASSQGLDYEQYF. The DNA for the CDR3 is TGTGCCAGCAGCCAAGGACTAGACTACGAGCAGTACTTC.

This clonotype came up many times. The conserved final phenylalanine or tryptophan is absent from the CDR3, which likely points to a read error. This chain connects TRBV13 to TRBJ1-1, with D possibly matching TRBD1 (5 bases). V dropped 5 bases and J dropped 7 bases, with 11 bases sitting between them. Germline CDR1 reads PRHDT; CDR2 reads FYEKMQ (reference sequence). CDR3 length: 12 amino acids. DNA of the CDR3: TGTGCCAGCAGCCCCAGGGCTGGTGAAGCTTTCCTT. It yields the protein CASSPRAGEAFL.

This clonotype is categorized as medium-sized (0.01 to 0.1%). The chain is built from TRBV11-2 and TRBJ2-7, with 8 bases aligning to TRBD1. Per germline, CDR1 SGHAT and CDR2 FQNNGV. After removal of 3 bases from V and 3 bases from J, the junction contained 1 base not matched to a gene. There are 13 residues in the CDR3. CDR3 loop: CASSLDRVYEQYF. The CDR3 bases are TGTGCCAGCAGCTTGGACAGGGTCTACGAGCAGTACTTC.

This clonotype is labeled as medium-sized. The chain couples TRBV29-1 to TRBJ2-3; D is unclear. This CDR3 has 13 amino acids. CDR1 and CDR2 (germline): SQVTM, ANQGSEA. V lost 4 bases and J 1 base, leaving 9 bases between the germline ends. CDR3 in DNA: TGCAGCGTTGCCGGAGCTGGCACAGATACGCAGTATTTT. It translates to CSVAGAGTDTQYF.

As to this clonotype: Since no conserved phenylalanine or tryptophan closes the CDR3, a read error is the likely cause. The V and J genes are TRBV20-1 and TRBJ2-3; 8 nucleotides line up with TRBD2. Germline loops: CDR1 DFQATT, CDR2 SNEGSKA (reference sequence). The CDR3 sequence is 15 residues long. The junction had 10 bases not matched to a gene; V was cut back by 0 bases and J by 8 bases. CDR3 bases: TGCAGTGCTAGAGATCCACAAGCGGGAGAGGGTACGCAGTATCTT. This gives the protein CSARDPQAGEGTQYL.

This clonotype was counted many times. The CDR3 nucleotides are TGTGCCAGCAGAGGACAGGGGACAATGGTTTCTGGAAACACCATATATTTT. Its translation: CASRGQGTMVSGNTIYF. The rearrangement links TRBV28 to TRBJ1-3; the match to TRBD1 covers 9 bases. This CDR3 contains 17 residues. CDR1 is MDHEN, CDR2 SYDVKM, per germline. The trim removed 6 bases at V and 1 base at J, leaving 10 bases unmatched.

Many counts were recorded for this clonotype. The V and J genes are TRBV14 and TRBJ2-3; 10 nucleotides match TRBD2. Germline loops: CDR1 SGHDN, CDR2 FVKESK. The CDR3 has 18 residues. The V gene end was trimmed by 1 base and the J gene end by 3 bases; junction bases not matched to a gene: 10. The chain's CDR3 is CASSQGTSGPRRTDTQYF. CDR3 DNA sequence: TGTGCCAGCAGCCAAGGGACTAGCGGACCCCGTAGGACAGATACGCAGTATTTT.

By share of the sample, this clonotype is medium-sized (0.01 to 0.1%). The rearrangement uses TRBV9 and TRBJ2-5; no definite D call. The CDR3 covers 14 residues. The germline V gene has CDR1 SGDLS and CDR2 YYNGEE. V shed 0 bases and J shed 2 bases, with 8 bases lying between them. DNA of the CDR3: TGTGCCAGCAGCGTAGAGGGTACACAAGAGACCCAGTACTTC. Protein product: CASSVEGTQETQYF.

This clonotype showed up just once. A much larger clone is a single base away; this may be a read error. The gene calls are TRBV11-2 and TRBJ2-3; 9 bases are shared with TRBD1. The J segment lost 8 bases and the V segment lost 6 bases, leaving 12 bases of the junction unmatched. Germline V gives CDR1 SGHAT, CDR2 FQNNGV. This CDR3 is 15 amino acids long. The CDR3 bases are TGTGCCAGCAGTCGAACAGGGGGCCAGATAGGTACGCAGTATTTT. This encodes CASSRTGGQIGTQYF.

Comment on this clonotype: A clone one base away is much larger, so this may be a read error. The chain is built from TRBV27 and TRBJ2-3, with 9 bases identical to TRBD2. CDR3 size: 16 residues. Germline V lookup: CDR1 MNHEY, CDR2 SMNVEV (reference sequence). The CDR3 region is CASRPLAGAGADTRYF. CDR3 DNA: TGTGCCAGCAGACCCTTAGCGGGAGCGGGGGCAGATACGCGGTATTTT.

This clonotype has more than one count but fewer than ten. The junction and the germline gene differ at one end; a read error may be behind it. The chain joins TRBV13 to TRBJ2-1; D remains unclear. The CDR3 runs to 12 residues. CDR1 and CDR2 (germline): PRHDT, FYEKMQ (reference sequence). CDR3 protein: CASSLGRIELFF. CDR3 coding DNA: TGTGCCAGCAGCTTAGGGCGAATCGAGCTGTTCTTC.

By sample fraction, this clonotype is medium-sized. The chain uses TRBV28 and TRBJ1-1, with D possibly being TRBD1 (5 bases). Germline CDR1 is MDHEN and CDR2 is SYDVKM. Trimming removed 7 bases from V and 7 bases from J, with 16 bases in between. This CDR3 spans 13 amino acids. The CDR3 DNA reads as TGTGCCAGCACCGTCCCTGGGGCGGATGAAGCTTTCTTT. Protein: CASTVPGADEAFF.

This clonotype turned up a few times. This CDR3 is CASSYSGLAGFTDTQYF. The CDR3 DNA is TGTGCCAGCAGTTACTCCGGACTAGCGGGATTCACAGATACGCAGTATTTT. V gene TRBV6-2 or TRBV6-3 combines with J gene TRBJ2-3, with 12 bases matching TRBD2. The V gene end was trimmed by 0 bases and the J gene end by 2 bases; junction bases not matched to a gene: 3. This CDR3 is built from 17 residues. Germline-derived CDR1 and CDR2 are MNHEY and SVGEGT.

This clonotype is medium-sized. The chain has TRBV23-1 and TRBJ2-5; D tentatively fits TRBD1 or TRBD2 (6 bases each). TRBV23-1 is assigned to the ORF class and has an uncertain function. This CDR3 is built from 17 residues. Between the trimmed V and J ends, which lost 3 bases and 2 bases, there was a span of 19 bases. CDR3 sequence reads: CASSHQSEGGEQETQYF. CDR3 DNA: TGCGCCAGCAGTCACCAAAGTGAGGGGGGAGAACAAGAGACCCAGTACTTC.

By share of the sample, this clonotype is medium-sized. V gene TRBV7-8 combines with J gene TRBJ2-3; possible D gene TRBD2, 6 bases. Between the trimmed V and J ends, which lost 3 bases and 2 bases, there was a span of 12 bases. Looked up from germline, CDR1 is SGHVS and CDR2 is FQNEAQ. The CDR3 runs 15 residues. In DNA, the CDR3 is TGTGCCAGCAGCTTTTTAGCGGCAACCACAGATACGCAGTATTTT. Translation gives CASSFLAATTDTQYF.

Comments on this clonotype: A much larger clone lies a single base off, so this may be a read error. The chain has TRBV5-1 and TRBJ2-1; D unclear. CDR3 length equals 13 residues. Trimming cost V 2 bases and J 8 bases, with 11 bases left between them. Germline CDR1 reads SGHRS; CDR2 reads YFSETQ. The CDR3 loop is CASSFDPEYEQFF. The CDR3 DNA is TGCGCCAGCAGCTTCGATCCGGAGTATGAGCAGTTCTTC.

The J gene is TRBJ2-1, the V gene TRBV28, with TRBD1 identical over 8 bases. CDR3 length: 13 amino acids. Per germline, CDR1 MDHEN and CDR2 SYDVKM. CDR3 residues: CVHRAGGFNEQFF. The CDR3 coding sequence is TGTGTTCATCGGGCAGGGGGCTTCAATGAGCAGTTCTTC.

The chain employs TRBV27 and TRBJ2-7; 12 bases map to TRBD2. The germline V gene has CDR1 MNHEY and CDR2 SMNVEV (reference sequence). J gave up 5 bases and V 5 bases, and 7 bases lay outside the gene matches. The CDR3 runs 15 residues. The CDR3: CASSASSGRANEQYF. Written as DNA, the CDR3 is TGTGCCAGCAGTGCATCTAGCGGGAGGGCCAACGAGCAGTACTTC.